A selection of T cell receptor beta chains follows, all from one sample in a study of T cell repertoires in cytomegalovirus infection. Their antigen targets remain unknown. TCRdb used MiXCR to reprocess the reads, holding one entry per CDR3 protein. Among about a million distinct CDR3 sequences, 31% were seen once, and the ten largest hold roughly an eighth. The sample in question was cultured CD8+ T cells from PBMCs, obtained from culture after CMV antigen stimulation. Receptors were obtained from a human donor in good health (CMV status not recorded). Some clones in this sample may be carry-over from other donors' samples. The CDR3 runs from the conserved cysteine through the conserved F or W. A D gene is named only where the DNA matches it firmly. For some rows the clone size is stated as once, few or many, or as a class when expanded; others skip it.

length: 16
V: TRBV5-4
J: TRBJ2-3
D: TRBD2
size: -
CDR3: CASPHPSGGANGGQYF
DNA: TGTGCCAGCCCGCACCCTAGCGGGGGGGCCAATGGGGGGCAGTATTTT

length: 14
V: TRBV23-1
J: TRBJ1-5
D: TRBD1
size: -
CDR3: CASSQGQADQPQHF
DNA: TGCGCCAGCAGCCAAGGACAGGCCGATCAGCCCCAGCATTTT

length: 11
V: TRBV20-1
J: TRBJ1-2
D: -
size: -
CDR3: CSVTLLDGYTF
DNA: TGCAGTGTTACACTCTTGGATGGCTACACCTTC

length: 16
V: TRBV7-4
J: TRBJ1-3
D: TRBD1
size: -
CDR3: CASSPDRGNDGNTIYF
DNA: TGTGCCAGCAGCCCCGACAGGGGAAACGATGGAAACACCATATATTTT

length: 14
V: TRBV7-8
J: TRBJ2-5
D: -
size: many
CDR3: CASSLVWQKETQYF
DNA: TGTGCCAGCAGCTTAGTGTGGCAGAAAGAGACCCAGTACTTC

length: 12
V: TRBV5-8
J: TRBJ1-5
D: -
size: few
CDR3: CASGRGTQPQHF
DNA: TGTGCCAGCGGCAGGGGCACTCAGCCCCAGCATTTT

length: 13
V: TRBV29-1
J: TRBJ1-2
D: -
size: few
CDR3: CSVDTGLNYGYTF
DNA: TGCAGCGTTGACACAGGCCTTAACTATGGCTACACCTTC

length: 12
V: TRBV12-3/TRBV12-4
J: TRBJ1-1
D: -
size: -
CDR3: CASSLGVDEAFF
DNA: TGTGCCAGCAGTTTAGGAGTCGATGAAGCTTTCTTT

length: 15
V: TRBV4-1
J: TRBJ1-2
D: -
size: many
CDR3: CASSLYREGNYGYTF
DNA: TGCGCCAGCAGCCTGTACAGGGAGGGGAACTATGGCTACACCTTC

length: 14
V: TRBV19
J: TRBJ1-1
D: -
size: few
CDR3: CASSDRLLNTEAFF
DNA: TGTGCCAGTAGCGACAGGCTCCTGAACACTGAAGCTTTCTTT

length: 14
V: TRBV3-1
J: TRBJ1-2
D: TRBD1
size: -
CDR3: CASSQAQGGYGYTF
DNA: TGTGCCAGCAGCCAAGCGCAGGGGGGGTATGGCTACACCTTC

length: 12
V: TRBV7-9
J: TRBJ1-1
D: -
size: -
CDR3: CASSYQQGEAFF
DNA: TGTGCCAGCAGCTATCAGCAGGGTGAAGCTTTCTTT